This T cell receptor beta chain stems from a study of blood T cell repertoires in COVID-19. Trimming removed 2 bases at V and 6 bases at J, with 14 bases between. Germline V gene sequence: CDR1 SGHNT, CDR2 YENEEA. The CDR3 extends over 15 amino acids. Per the authors' pipeline: Using reference gene primer amplification, nucleated cell counts were estimated. Produced via immunoSEQ multiplex PCR; TCRdb's table is partial and in-frame only. V and J calls and clone size follow that table, whereas D and trimming were derived from the DNA. The sample yields 150,000 or so clones, over 80% seen once. Enrolled through a virtual design, the participants were between roughly 18 and 95 years of age and came from about two dozen US areas.

Sequences were obtained from PBMCs or T cells enriched from blood (not recorded which). The gene calls are TRBV11-3 and TRBJ2-1, with D possibly being TRBD2 (6 bases). The clonotype originates from a man between 65 and 85 years old who had been exposed to COVID-19. The CDR3 here is CASSLSNVEGNEQFF. The DNA of the CDR3 is TGTGCCAGCAGCTTATCAAACGTGGAGGGCAATGAGCAGTTCTTC. Full variable domain (outside the CDR3, taken from reference TRBV11-3 and TRBJ2-1): EAGVVQSPRYKIIEKKQPVAFWCNPISGHNTLYWYLQNLGQGPELLIRYENEEAVDDSQLPKDRFSAERLKGVDSTLKIQPAELGDSAVYLCASSLSNVEGNEQFFGPGTRLTVL.